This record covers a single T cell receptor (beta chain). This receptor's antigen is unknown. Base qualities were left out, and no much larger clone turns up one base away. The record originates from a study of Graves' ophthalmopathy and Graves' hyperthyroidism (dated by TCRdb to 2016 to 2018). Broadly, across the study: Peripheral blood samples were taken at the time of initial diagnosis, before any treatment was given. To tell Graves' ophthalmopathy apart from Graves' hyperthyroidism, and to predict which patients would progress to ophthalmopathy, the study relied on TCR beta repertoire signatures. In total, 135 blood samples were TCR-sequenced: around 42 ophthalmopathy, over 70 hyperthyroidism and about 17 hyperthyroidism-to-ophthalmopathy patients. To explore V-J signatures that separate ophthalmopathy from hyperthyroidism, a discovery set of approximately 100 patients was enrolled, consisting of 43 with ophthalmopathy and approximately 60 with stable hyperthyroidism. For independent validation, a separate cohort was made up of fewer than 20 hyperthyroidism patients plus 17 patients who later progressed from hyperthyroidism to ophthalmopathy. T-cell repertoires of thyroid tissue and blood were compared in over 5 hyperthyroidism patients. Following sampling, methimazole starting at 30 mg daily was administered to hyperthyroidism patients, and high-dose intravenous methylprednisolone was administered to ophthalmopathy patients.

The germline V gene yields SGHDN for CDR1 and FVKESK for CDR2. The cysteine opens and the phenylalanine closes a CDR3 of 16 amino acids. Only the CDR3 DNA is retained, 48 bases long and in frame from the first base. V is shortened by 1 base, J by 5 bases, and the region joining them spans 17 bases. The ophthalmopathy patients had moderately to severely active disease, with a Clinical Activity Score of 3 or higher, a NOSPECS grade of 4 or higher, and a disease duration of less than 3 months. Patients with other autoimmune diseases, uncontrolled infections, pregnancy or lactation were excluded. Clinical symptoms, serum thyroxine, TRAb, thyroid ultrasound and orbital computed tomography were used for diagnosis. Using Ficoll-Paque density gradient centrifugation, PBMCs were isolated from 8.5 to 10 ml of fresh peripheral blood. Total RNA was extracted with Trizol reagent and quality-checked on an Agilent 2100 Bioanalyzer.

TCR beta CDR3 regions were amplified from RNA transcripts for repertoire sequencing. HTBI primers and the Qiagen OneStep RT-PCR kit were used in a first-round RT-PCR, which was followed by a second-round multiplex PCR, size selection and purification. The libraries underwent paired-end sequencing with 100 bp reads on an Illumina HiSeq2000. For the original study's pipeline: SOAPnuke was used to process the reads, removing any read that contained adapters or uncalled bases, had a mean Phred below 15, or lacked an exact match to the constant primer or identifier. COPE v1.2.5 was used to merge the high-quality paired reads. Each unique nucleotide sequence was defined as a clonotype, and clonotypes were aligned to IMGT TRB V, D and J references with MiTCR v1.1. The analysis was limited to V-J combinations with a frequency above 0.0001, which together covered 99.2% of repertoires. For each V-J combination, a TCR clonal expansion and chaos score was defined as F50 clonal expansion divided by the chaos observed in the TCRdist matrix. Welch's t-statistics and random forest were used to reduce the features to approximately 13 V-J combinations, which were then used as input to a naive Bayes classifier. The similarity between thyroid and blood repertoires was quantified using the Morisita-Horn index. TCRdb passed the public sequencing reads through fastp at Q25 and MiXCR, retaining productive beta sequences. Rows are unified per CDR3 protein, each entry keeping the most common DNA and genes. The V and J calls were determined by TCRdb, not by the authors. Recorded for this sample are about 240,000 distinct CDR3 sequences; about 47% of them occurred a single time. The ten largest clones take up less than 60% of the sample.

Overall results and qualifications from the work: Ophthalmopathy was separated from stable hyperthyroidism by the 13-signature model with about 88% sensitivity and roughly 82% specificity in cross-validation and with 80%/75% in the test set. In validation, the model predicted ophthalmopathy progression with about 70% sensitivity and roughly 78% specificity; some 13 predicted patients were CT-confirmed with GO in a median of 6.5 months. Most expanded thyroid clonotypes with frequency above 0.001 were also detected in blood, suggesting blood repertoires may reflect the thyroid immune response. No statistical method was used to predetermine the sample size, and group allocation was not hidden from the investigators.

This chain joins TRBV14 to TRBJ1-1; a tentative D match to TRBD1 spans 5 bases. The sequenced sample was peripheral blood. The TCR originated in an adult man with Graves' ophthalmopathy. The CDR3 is CASSQGIGFGGTEAFF. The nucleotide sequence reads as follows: TGTGCCAGCAGCCAAGGTATTGGGTTTGGGGGAACTGAAGCTTTCTTT.